The 26 T cell receptor beta chains in this list originate from one sample, sequenced in a study of blood T cell repertoires in COVID-19. Libraries were prepared by immunoSEQ multiplex PCR; TCRdb keeps only in-frame clonotypes and omits some of them. The sample records 95,000 to 150,000 clones, 82% being singletons. The sample comprised peripheral blood. Receptors were obtained from a human donor in a cohort sampled during active COVID-19.

The V and J genes are TRBV6-6 and TRBJ1-1; no reliable D call. The CDR3 is made up of 13 amino acids. V shed 8 bases and J shed 7 bases, with 17 bases lying between them. CDR1 is MNHNY, CDR2 SVGAGI, per germline (reference sequence). The CDR3 coding sequence is TGTGCCAGCGTCAACTTTCTAGTCCGTGAAGCTTTCTTT. The encoded protein is CASVNFLVREAFF.

This chain connects TRBV11-2 to TRBJ2-1, with 10 bases fitting TRBD2. The V gene's germline CDR1 is SGHAT and CDR2 FQNNGV. There are 15 residues in the CDR3. The junction had 9 bases not matched to a gene; V was cut back by 9 bases and J by 4 bases. CDR3 in amino acids: CASGRSAGGYNEQFF. CDR3 DNA: TGTGCCAGTGGGCGGTCAGCGGGGGGGTACAATGAGCAGTTCTTC.

The V gene is TRBV11-1, the J gene TRBJ2-4; 14 bases line up with TRBD2. This CDR3 spans 16 amino acids. Trimming at V came to 5 bases and at J to 6 bases, leaving 6 bases not matched to a gene. Germline V gene data show CDR1 as SGHAT and CDR2 as FQDESV (reference sequence). In DNA form, the CDR3 reads TGTGCCAGCAGCCCGACTAGCGGGGGGGGTGGAAACATTCAGTACTTC. Encoded protein: CASSPTSGGGGNIQYF.

This clone appeared a few times. V is TRBV2 and J is TRBJ1-2, with unresolved D. The V end was cut by 0 bases, the J end by 5 bases, with 7 bases between. Germline loops: CDR1 SNHLY, CDR2 FYNNEI. This CDR3 spans 13 amino acids. The CDR3 sequence: CASSEAIGYGYTF. CDR3 sequence (DNA): TGTGCCAGCAGTGAAGCGATCGGTTATGGCTACACCTTC.

This clone came up a few times. This chain connects TRBV20-1 to TRBJ2-5, with 7 bases matching TRBD1. This CDR3 contains 13 residues. Germline CDR1 reads DFQATT; CDR2 reads SNEGSKA (reference sequence). Trimming took 3 bases from V and 2 from J; bases not matched to a gene: 3. The CDR3 protein is CSASKGAQETQYF. The CDR3 nucleotides read TGCAGTGCTAGTAAGGGGGCGCAAGAGACCCAGTACTTC.

The chain is built from TRBV5-4 and TRBJ1-4; the D gene is possibly TRBD1 (6 bases). There are 15 residues in the CDR3. Germline CDR1 and CDR2: SGHNT and YYREEE (reference sequence). V was cut by 2 bases and J by 8 bases, with 16 bases left in between. The DNA of the CDR3 is TGTGCCAGCAGCTTAGGGGGAGTGGTAGAAGAAAAACTGTTTTTT. This sequence encodes CASSLGGVVEEKLFF. The full variable domain, rest sourced from reference TRBV5-4 and TRBJ1-4, is ETGVTQSPTHLIKTRGQQVTLRCSSQSGHNTVSWYQQALGQGPQFIFQYYREEENGRGNFPPRFSGLQFPNYSSELNVNALELDDSALYLCASSLGGVVEEKLFFGSGTQLSVL.

The rearrangement links TRBV4-1 to TRBJ2-5; a possible D gene is TRBD2 (5 bases). V was trimmed by 5 bases and J by 2 bases, leaving 15 bases between them. The germline CDR1 and CDR2 sequences are MGHRA and YSYEKL. There are 15 residues in the CDR3. CDR3 amino acids: CASSETIWTQETQYF. The CDR3 bases are TGCGCCAGCAGCGAAACAATCTGGACTCAAGAGACCCAGTACTTC.

The CDR3 region is CASSLEVAGSGYTF. In DNA form, the CDR3 reads TGTGCCAGCAGCTTAGAGGTGGCAGGGTCGGGCTACACCTTC. The chain is built from TRBV7-6 and TRBJ1-2; the D gene is possibly TRBD1 (5 bases). The germline V gene has CDR1 SGHVS and CDR2 FNYEAQ. V was clipped by 1 base and J by 8 bases, with 14 bases between them. The CDR3 length is 14 residues.

V is TRBV6-5 and J is TRBJ2-2; 7 bases fit TRBD1. CDR3 size: 15 residues. With V trimmed by 4 bases and J by 1 base, 3 bases remained unmatched. Germline lookup yields CDR1 MNHEY and CDR2 SVGAGI. In DNA form, the CDR3 reads TGTGCCAGCAGTTCCCGACAGGGGAACACCGGGGAGCTGTTTTTT. It is translated as CASSSRQGNTGELFF.

The rearrangement links TRBV28 to TRBJ1-2, with 8 positions matching TRBD1. J was trimmed by 4 bases and V by 8 bases; bases with no gene match: 9. The CDR3 runs to 14 residues. Germline V gene sequence: CDR1 MDHEN, CDR2 SYDVKM. CDR3 DNA sequence: TGTGCCAGCTGCGCAGGGGGCTCTTCCTATGGCTACACCTTC. Its protein is CASCAGGSSYGYTF.

The chain uses TRBV6-5 and TRBJ1-1; perhaps TRBD1 as D (5 bases). CDR3 length: 13 amino acids. Trimming cost V 6 bases and J 4 bases, with 12 bases left between them. Per the germline V gene, CDR1 is MNHEY and CDR2 is SVGAGI. The CDR3 sequence is CASSRDAGTEAFF. The CDR3 bases are TGTGCCAGCAGCAGGGATGCCGGCACTGAAGCTTTCTTT.

The chain links TRBV7-2 to TRBJ2-1; possible D gene TRBD2, 5 bases. Germline V gene sequence: CDR1 SGHTA, CDR2 FQGNSA. The germline V and J ends were trimmed by 7 bases and 7 bases, with 11 bases remaining between them. The CDR3 is 12 residues long. CDR3: CASTTSANEQFF. The CDR3 region has the DNA TGTGCCAGCACCACTAGTGCAAATGAGCAGTTCTTC.

The chain uses TRBV11-2 and TRBJ1-4; the match to TRBD1 covers 11 bases. Losses at the gene ends were 5 bases for V and 8 bases for J; bases not matched to a gene: 4. Germline V gene lookup returns CDR1 SGHAT and CDR2 FQNNGV. The CDR3 covers 14 residues. CDR3: CASSPDRGREKLFF. DNA of the CDR3: TGTGCCAGCAGCCCGGACAGGGGGCGGGAAAAACTGTTTTTT.

In nucleotides, the CDR3 is TGCGCCAGCAGTGGCGCGGGTCAAGGGGAGACCCAGTACTTC. This sequence encodes CASSGAGQGETQYF. This sequence joins TRBV10-1 and TRBJ2-5; possibly TRBD2 for D (5 bases). V gave up 4 bases and J gave up 5 bases, with 14 bases separating them. Germline values: CDR1 WNHNN, CDR2 SYGVQD (reference sequence). CDR3 length: 14 residues.

The chain couples TRBV18 to TRBJ1-2; no firm D call. Germline-derived CDR1 and CDR2 are KGHSH and LQKENI. There are 13 residues in the CDR3. Trimming cost V 3 bases and J 1 base, with 6 bases left between them. In DNA form, the CDR3 reads TGTGCCAGCTCACCCGGGGATAACTATGGCTACACCTTC. Translation gives CASSPGDNYGYTF.

This clone was recorded once. CDR3 in DNA: TGTGCCAGCAGTTCCTCTGGACTAGCGGGGGGGGAGACCCAGTACTTC. This sequence encodes CASSSSGLAGGETQYF. The V and J genes are TRBV27 and TRBJ2-5; 15 bases are a match to TRBD2. Germline V lookup: CDR1 MNHEY, CDR2 SMNVEV (reference sequence). The CDR3 is made up of 16 amino acids. V trimming: 4 bases; J trimming: 5 bases; junction bases outside the gene matches: 5.

The chain links TRBV9 to TRBJ2-3; TRBD1 is a possible D gene (5 bases). The CDR3 sequence is 14 residues long. CDR1 and CDR2 (germline): SGDLS, YYNGEE. Between the trimmed V and J ends, which lost 0 bases and 3 bases, there was a span of 8 bases. The CDR3 DNA is TGTGCCAGCAGCGTAGGCCAGGGAACAGATACGCAGTATTTT. Encoded protein: CASSVGQGTDTQYF.

This chain uses TRBV9 with TRBJ2-3, with TRBD1 matching over 7 bases. The V gene end was trimmed by 0 bases and the J gene end by 8 bases; junction bases not matched to a gene: 12. The length of the CDR3 is 16 residues. Looked up from germline, CDR1 is SGDLS and CDR2 is YYNGEE. CDR3 nucleotides: TGTGCCAGCAGCGTAGAAGGGGGCATGCAGCACGTTACGCAGTATTTT. Its protein product is CASSVEGGMQHVTQYF. The full variable domain, completed using reference TRBV9 and TRBJ2-3, is DSGVTQTPKHLITATGQRVTLRCSPRSGDLSVYWYQQSLDQGLQFLIQYYNGEERAKGNILERFSAQQFPDLHSELNLSSLELGDSALYFCASSVEGGMQHVTQYFGPGTRLTVL.

This chain uses TRBV6-5 with TRBJ2-3; 8 bases fit TRBD1. Per the germline V gene, CDR1 is MNHEY and CDR2 is SVGAGI. With 2 bases clipped from V and 5 bases from J, the junction kept 9 bases outside the gene matches. The CDR3 contains 16 residues. The CDR3 sequence is CASSYPDRAEGDTQYF. The DNA for the CDR3 is TGTGCCAGCAGTTACCCGGACAGGGCGGAGGGAGATACGCAGTATTTT.

The chain combines TRBV5-1 with TRBJ2-2; perhaps TRBD2 as D (7 bases). Germline V gene sequence: CDR1 SGHRS, CDR2 YFSETQ. Trimming shortened V by 2 bases and J by 4 bases, and 15 bases separated the two germline ends. The CDR3 consists of 16 residues. CDR3 in amino acids: CASSLMMGGGTGELFF. CDR3 nucleotides: TGCGCCAGCAGCTTAATGATGGGAGGGGGCACCGGGGAGCTGTTTTTT.

V usage is TRBV6-6 and J usage is TRBJ1-2; possible D gene TRBD1, 6 bases. The germline V and J ends were trimmed by 2 bases and 3 bases, with 16 bases remaining between them. This CDR3 is built from 16 residues. The V gene's germline CDR1 is MNHNY and CDR2 SVGAGI (reference sequence). CDR3 sequence (DNA): TGTGCCAGCAGTTACCCGGCCCGAGGGGGGGACTATGGCTACACCTTC. It yields the protein CASSYPARGGDYGYTF.

The V call is TRBV19, the J call TRBJ2-3; weak D call: TRBD1 (7 bases). CDR3 length: 13 amino acids. The germline gives CDR1 LNHDA, CDR2 SQIVND (reference sequence). The germline V and J ends were trimmed by 7 bases and 2 bases, with 10 bases remaining between them. Here the CDR3 DNA reads TGTGCCAGTACAGGGGGGTTCACAGATACGCAGTATTTT. Translated: CASTGGFTDTQYF.

The rearrangement links TRBV28 to TRBJ2-5; no firm D call. The ends were cut back, 2 bases at V and 5 bases at J, with 12 bases in the middle. Germline V gene sequence: CDR1 MDHEN, CDR2 SYDVKM. The CDR3 is made up of 14 amino acids. In nucleotides, the CDR3 is TGTGCCAGCAGTTTACCCTCCCTACGGGAGACCCAGTACTTC. Residues: CASSLPSLRETQYF.

In regard to this clone: The sample has other DNA sequences that encode this CDR3 too. The chain employs TRBV18 and TRBJ2-5; 8 nucleotides align to TRBD2. Losses at the gene ends were 2 bases for V and 1 base for J; bases not matched to a gene: 3. Germline assignment: CDR1 KGHSH and CDR2 LQKENI. The CDR3 runs to 15 residues. The DNA of the CDR3 is TGTGCCAGCTCACCAAGCGGGGGCTTCCAAGAGACCCAGTACTTC. Translated, it gives CASSPSGGFQETQYF.

The rearrangement joins TRBV7-9 to TRBJ2-2; D is possibly TRBD1 (5 bases). Per germline, CDR1 SEHNR and CDR2 FQNEAQ (reference sequence). This CDR3 has 15 amino acids. V was cut by 5 bases and J by 0 bases, with 10 bases left in between. The CDR3 here is CASSPGHANTGELFF. The CDR3 DNA sequence: TGTGCCAGCAGCCCCGGACACGCGAACACCGGGGAGCTGTTTTTT.

The chain is built from TRBV6-2 or TRBV6-3 and TRBJ2-7; 10 bases are shared with TRBD2. This CDR3 contains 16 residues. J was trimmed by 2 bases and V by 0 bases; bases with no gene match: 4. Per germline, CDR1 MNHEY and CDR2 SVGEGT. The CDR3 spells CASSYSERGGPYEQYF. The CDR3 nucleotides read TGTGCCAGCAGTTACTCGGAGCGGGGGGGCCCCTACGAGCAGTACTTC.